This entry concerns a single TCR beta chain. Its antigen is still unknown. TCRdb keeps only in-frame clones here, not all; method: immunoSEQ multiplex PCR. Here the sample spans around 86,000 clones, 93% being singletons. These data originate in a study of OX40 agonist ivuxolimab in advanced cancers. Overall study: Ivuxolimab, an agonistic anti-OX40 (CD134) antibody, was given to patients. With a range of roughly 20 to 80, age averaged about 59 years, and more than 75% were male.

This CDR3 is 13 amino acids long. Trimming left V 5 bases short and J 5 bases short, with 13 bases between. CDR1 is SEHNR and CDR2 is FQNEAQ in the germline V gene (reference sequence). The study, taken as a whole, reports: Fewer expanded clones were found on average in CD4+ than in CD8+ T cells.

The chain combines TRBV7-9 with TRBJ2-7; tentatively, D is TRBD1 (6 bases). This TCR was recovered from an adult with an advanced solid tumor such as melanoma, head and neck, liver or kidney cancer. The sequencing here drew on CD4+ or CD8+ T cells sorted from blood, taken in a trial of the OX40 agonist ivuxolimab. The CDR3 coding sequence is TGTGCCAGCAGCCACAGGGAAAGGGACGAGCAGTACTTC. This encodes CASSHRERDEQYF.